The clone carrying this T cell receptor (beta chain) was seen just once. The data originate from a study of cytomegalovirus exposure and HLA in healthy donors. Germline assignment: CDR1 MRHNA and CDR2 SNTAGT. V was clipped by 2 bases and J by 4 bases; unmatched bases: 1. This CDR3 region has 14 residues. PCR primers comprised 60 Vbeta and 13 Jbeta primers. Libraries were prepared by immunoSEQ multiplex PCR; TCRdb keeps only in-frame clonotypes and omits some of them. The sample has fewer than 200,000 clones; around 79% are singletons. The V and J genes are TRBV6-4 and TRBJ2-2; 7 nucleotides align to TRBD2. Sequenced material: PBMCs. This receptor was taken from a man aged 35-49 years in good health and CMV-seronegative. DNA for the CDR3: TGTGCCAGCAGTGACGGGGGGGGCACCGGGGAGCTGTTTTTT. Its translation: CASSDGGGTGELFF.